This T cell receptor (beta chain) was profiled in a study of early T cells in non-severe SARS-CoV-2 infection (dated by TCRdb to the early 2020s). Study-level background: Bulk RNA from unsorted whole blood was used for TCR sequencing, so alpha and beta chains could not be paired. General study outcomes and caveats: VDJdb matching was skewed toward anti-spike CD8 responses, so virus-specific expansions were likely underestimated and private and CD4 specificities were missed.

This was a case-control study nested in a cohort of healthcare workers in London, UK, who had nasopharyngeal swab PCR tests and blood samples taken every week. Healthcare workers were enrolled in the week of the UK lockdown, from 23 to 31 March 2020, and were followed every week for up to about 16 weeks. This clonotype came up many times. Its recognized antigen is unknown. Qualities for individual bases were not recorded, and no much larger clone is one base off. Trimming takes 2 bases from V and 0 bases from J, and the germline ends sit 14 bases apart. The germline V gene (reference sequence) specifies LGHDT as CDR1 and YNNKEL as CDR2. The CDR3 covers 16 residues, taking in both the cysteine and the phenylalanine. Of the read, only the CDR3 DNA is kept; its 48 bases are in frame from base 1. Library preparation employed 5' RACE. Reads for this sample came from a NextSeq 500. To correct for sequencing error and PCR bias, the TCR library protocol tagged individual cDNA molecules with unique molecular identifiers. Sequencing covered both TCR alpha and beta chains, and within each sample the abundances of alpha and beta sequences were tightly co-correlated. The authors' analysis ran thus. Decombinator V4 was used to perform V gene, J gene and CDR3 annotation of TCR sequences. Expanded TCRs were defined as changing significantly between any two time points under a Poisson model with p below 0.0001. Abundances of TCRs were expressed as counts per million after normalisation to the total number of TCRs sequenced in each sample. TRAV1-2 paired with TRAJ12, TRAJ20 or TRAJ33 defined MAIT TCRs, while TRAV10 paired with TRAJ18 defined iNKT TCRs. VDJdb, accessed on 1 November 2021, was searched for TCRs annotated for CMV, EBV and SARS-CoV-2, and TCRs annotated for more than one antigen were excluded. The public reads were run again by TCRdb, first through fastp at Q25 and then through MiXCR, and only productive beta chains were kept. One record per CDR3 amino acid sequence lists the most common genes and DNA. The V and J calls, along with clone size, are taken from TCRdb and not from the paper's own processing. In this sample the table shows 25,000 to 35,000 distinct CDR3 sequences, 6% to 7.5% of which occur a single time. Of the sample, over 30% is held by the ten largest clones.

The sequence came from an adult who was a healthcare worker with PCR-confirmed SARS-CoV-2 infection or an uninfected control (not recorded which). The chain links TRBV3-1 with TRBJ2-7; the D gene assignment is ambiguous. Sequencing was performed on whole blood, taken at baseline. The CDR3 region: CASSQFGTIASYEQYF. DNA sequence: TGTGCCAGCAGCCAATTTGGTACTATCGCCTCCTACGAGCAGTACTTC.